These T cell receptor beta chains were read from a single sample in a study of cytomegalovirus exposure and HLA in healthy donors. TCRdb's table, derived via immunoSEQ multiplex PCR, lists solely in-frame clones and lacks some. The sample holds approximately 140,000 clones; more than 75% are singletons and the top ten take under 4.5%. Sequenced input: PBMCs. The receptor source for this set is a man aged 18 to 29 in good health and CMV-seronegative. Both conserved end residues are part of each CDR3. A D gene is named only where the DNA matches it firmly. Size tells how often a clone was seen (once, few, many) or the class of an expanded clone, and some rows leave it out.

V gene,J gene,D gene,CDR3 length,clone size,CDR3 protein,CDR3 DNA
TRBV10-1,TRBJ2-7,NA,15,NA,CASSDPRALGYEQYF,TGCGCCAGCAGTGACCCGAGGGCCCTCGGGTACGAGCAGTACTTC
TRBV28,TRBJ2-1,NA,12,NA,CASSLSTLEQFF,TGTGCCAGCAGTTTATCAACTCTTGAGCAGTTCTTC
TRBV29-1,TRBJ2-3,NA,13,once,CSVYGHSTDTQYF,TGCAGCGTTTACGGACACAGCACAGATACGCAGTATTTT
TRBV27,TRBJ2-5,NA,13,NA,CASSYRDPETQYF,TGTGCCAGCAGTTACAGGGATCCCGAGACCCAGTACTTC
TRBV7-6,TRBJ2-7,NA,11,NA,CASSLGAEQYF,TGTGCCAGCAGCTTAGGGGCCGAGCAGTACTTC
TRBV11-2,TRBJ2-7,NA,13,NA,CASRRSSTYEQYF,TGTGCCAGCCGGCGGAGTAGTACCTACGAGCAGTACTTC
TRBV27,TRBJ2-1,NA,18,NA,CASSSRDKGVLSYNEQFF,TGTGCCAGCAGTTCCCGGGACAAGGGGGTACTCTCCTACAATGAGCAGTTCTTC
TRBV4-1,TRBJ2-7,NA,16,NA,CASSQDELPSSYEQYF,TGCGCCAGCAGCCAAGATGAACTGCCGAGCTCCTACGAGCAGTACTTC
TRBV15,TRBJ2-5,TRBD2,17,NA,CATSRGDSGREDETQYF,TGTGCCACCAGCAGAGGGGATAGCGGGAGGGAAGACGAGACCCAGTACTTC
TRBV30,TRBJ1-5,NA,12,NA,CAWSVRGQPQHF,TGTGCCTGGAGTGTACGAGGGCAGCCCCAGCATTTT
TRBV10-2,TRBJ2-2,NA,15,few,CASSEGRVWTGELFF,TGCGCCAGCAGTGAGGGGAGAGTCTGGACCGGGGAGCTGTTTTTT
TRBV6-1,TRBJ2-1,TRBD2,19,NA,CASSEPAARSGKRYNEQFF,TGTGCCAGCAGTGAACCAGCGGCGCGAAGCGGGAAGAGGTACAATGAGCAGTTCTTC
TRBV5-1,TRBJ1-1,TRBD1,15,NA,CASSSGDRKNTEAFF,TGCGCCAGCAGCTCCGGGGACAGAAAGAACACTGAAGCTTTCTTT
TRBV30,TRBJ2-4,TRBD2,20,NA,CAWGNGLAGGLSNGKNIQYF,TGTGCCTGGGGGAATGGACTAGCGGGAGGATTAAGTAATGGCAAAAACATTCAGTACTTC